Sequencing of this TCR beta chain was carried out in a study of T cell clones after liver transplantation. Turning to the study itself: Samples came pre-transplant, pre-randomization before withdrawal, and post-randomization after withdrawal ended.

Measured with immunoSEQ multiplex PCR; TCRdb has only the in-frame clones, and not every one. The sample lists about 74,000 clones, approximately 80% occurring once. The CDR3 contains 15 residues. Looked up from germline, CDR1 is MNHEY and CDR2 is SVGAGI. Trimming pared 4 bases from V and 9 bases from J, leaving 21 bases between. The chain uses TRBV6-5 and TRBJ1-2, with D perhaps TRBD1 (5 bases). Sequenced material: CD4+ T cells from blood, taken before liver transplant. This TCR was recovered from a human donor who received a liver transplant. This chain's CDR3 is CASSSAGTPRSRYTF. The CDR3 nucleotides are TGTGCCAGCAGTTCGGCCGGGACTCCTAGGAGTCGCTACACCTTC.